These 14 T cell receptor beta chains were all obtained from the same sample, sequenced in a study of vaccination and CD4 T cells after COVID-19. The treatment: roughly ten-day PBMC culture with coronavirus spike peptide pools or control peptides (ViraFEST assay). These TCRs' antigens remain unknown. The Oncomine TCR Beta short-read assay was applied to DNA of cultured CD4+ T cells. MiXCR, run by TCRdb on the PCR reads, gives a single entry per CDR3 protein. The repertoire includes approximately 16,000 distinct CDR3 sequences, 30% to 45% of them detected once, and approximately 14% sits in the top ten. The sequenced sample was cultured CD4+ T cells from blood. The receptors were sampled from a human donor with COVID-19.

The genes are TRBV21-1 and TRBJ1-2; the DNA was not compared with TRBD1, the D call given in the table. TRBV21-1 is shown as a pseudogene. This CDR3 has 18 residues. Here the CDR3 DNA reads TGTGCCAGCAGCAAATATACGCCTAGGGACAGGGAAGTCTATGGCTACACCTTC. It encodes CASSKYTPRDREVYGYTF.

The V call is TRBV29-1, the J call TRBJ2-3; D is ambiguous. The CDR3 has 13 amino acids. Germline V lookup: CDR1 SQVTM, CDR2 ANQGSEA. V lost 2 bases and J 5 bases, leaving 11 bases between the germline ends. This chain's CDR3 is CSVETDRLDTQYF. In DNA, the CDR3 is TGCAGCGTTGAAACTGACCGTTTAGATACGCAGTATTTT.

This clonotype was observed a few times. This chain connects TRBV7-3 to TRBJ2-5; the D is unclear. CDR1 SGHTA and CDR2 FQGTGA come from the germline V gene. This CDR3 is built from 15 residues. The V end was cut by 4 bases, the J end by 2 bases, with 14 bases between. CDR3 DNA: TGTGCCAGCAGCTCCCGGGTAGGGCCACAAGAGACCCAGTACTTC. Encoded protein: CASSSRVGPQETQYF.

The chain employs TRBV6-2 or TRBV6-3 and TRBJ2-3, with a tentative D call TRBD1 (6 bases). Germline V gene sequence: CDR1 MNHEY, CDR2 SVGEGT. The CDR3 has 13 amino acids. The ends were cut back, 6 bases at V and 1 base at J, with 8 bases in the middle. The CDR3 nucleotides read TGTGCCAGCAGGGGGGCCCGCACAGATACGCAGTATTTT. It specifies CASRGARTDTQYF.

This clonotype occurred a few times. This rearrangement joins TRBV27 to TRBJ2-7; the D gene is possibly TRBD2 (5 bases). The germline gives CDR1 MNHEY, CDR2 SMNVEV (reference sequence). Between the trimmed V and J ends, which lost 3 bases and 2 bases, there was a span of 14 bases. CDR3 size: 15 residues. The CDR3 here is CASSFGVSGTYEQYF. In DNA form, the CDR3 reads TGTGCCAGCAGTTTTGGGGTGTCGGGAACCTACGAGCAGTACTTC.

This clonotype is large (0.1 to 1%) within its sample. The V and J genes are TRBV9 and TRBJ1-1, with 7 positions matching TRBD1. The CDR3 covers 13 residues. After removal of 6 bases from V and 0 bases from J, the junction contained 2 bases not matched to a gene. In germline, CDR1 is SGDLS, CDR2 YYNGEE. The CDR3 is CASTQGLNTEAFF. As DNA, the CDR3 is TGTGCCAGCACACAGGGGCTGAACACTGAAGCTTTCTTT.

The V call is TRBV6-5, the J call TRBJ1-3; D call uncertain. Germline V gene lookup returns CDR1 MNHEY and CDR2 SVGAGI. Trimming removed 3 bases from V and 0 bases from J, with 9 bases in between. The length of the CDR3 is 15 residues. The CDR3 nucleotides are TGTGCCAGCAGTTATACCCCCGGCTCTGGAAACACCATATATTTT. Its protein product is CASSYTPGSGNTIYF.

This sequence joins TRBV10-3 and TRBJ2-1, with 11 bases aligning to TRBD2. Germline CDR1 and CDR2: ENHRY and SYGVKD. CDR3 length: 14 residues. The ends lost 8 bases at V and 2 bases at J; junction bases unmatched: 2. In DNA, the CDR3 is TGTGCCATCGATAGCGGGGGGGCCTACAATGAGCAGTTCTTC. It translates to CAIDSGGAYNEQFF.

The genes are TRBV5-4 and TRBJ1-4; D is unresolved. Germline V gene sequence: CDR1 SGHNT, CDR2 YYREEE (reference sequence). V was shortened by 1 base and J by 3 bases, with 10 bases between the two germline ends. This CDR3 has 15 residues. The CDR3 DNA is TGTGCCAGCAGCTTGCGGACTGGGGCTAATGAAAAACTGTTTTTT. Its translation: CASSLRTGANEKLFF.

This clonotype was counted a few times. The chain carries TRBV5-1 and TRBJ1-2, with TRBD1 as a possible D gene (5 bases). CDR1 and CDR2 from the germline V gene are SGHRS and YFSETQ. This CDR3 has 14 amino acids. V was trimmed by 1 base and J by 8 bases, leaving 15 bases between them. CDR3 protein: CASSLTTEPTGYTF. The DNA for the CDR3 is TGCGCCAGCAGCTTGACGACAGAACCTACCGGCTACACCTTC.

This clonotype has only a few counts. The chain is built from TRBV6-1 and TRBJ1-2; D not certain. Germline CDR1 and CDR2: MNHNS and SASEGT. V was clipped by 5 bases and J by 1 base, with 17 bases between them. The CDR3 loop spans 16 amino acids. CDR3 DNA: TGTGCCAGCAGTCCTCCCCCTGGATATATTAACTATGGCTACACCTTC. Translation: CASSPPPGYINYGYTF.

This clonotype was observed a few times. The chain carries TRBV20-1 and TRBJ2-5; 9 bases line up with TRBD1. V shed 0 bases and J 6 bases; nucleotides not matched to a gene: 11. This CDR3 has 16 amino acids. Germline V CDR1 and CDR2: DFQATT, SNEGSKA (reference sequence). The CDR3 DNA is TGCAGTGCTAGAGATTCCTCTACAGGGGGCAAGAAGACCCAGTACTTC. Protein sequence: CSARDSSTGGKKTQYF.

This sequence joins TRBV28 and TRBJ1-4; 7 bases are a match to TRBD1. The CDR3 contains 16 residues. Germline values: CDR1 MDHEN, CDR2 SYDVKM. The J segment lost 7 bases and the V segment lost 2 bases, leaving 10 bases of the junction unmatched. DNA for the CDR3: TGTGCCAGCAGTTTAAATCGGGGGGCAGGGGGTGAAAAACTGTTTTTT. This translates into CASSLNRGAGGEKLFF.

This rearrangement joins TRBV6-1 to TRBJ1-2, with D uncertain. The V and J ends lost 11 bases and 2 bases respectively, with 18 bases between them. Germline assignment: CDR1 MNHNS and CDR2 SASEGT. The CDR3 spans 14 residues. CDR3 sequence (DNA): TGTGCCGCATTCGGTGGCGGACTCAACTATGGCTACACCTTC. Protein product: CAAFGGGLNYGYTF.